One sample yielded the 23 T cell receptor beta chains listed below, sequenced in a study of blood T cell repertoires in COVID-19. Produced via immunoSEQ multiplex PCR; TCRdb's table is partial and in-frame only. The sample lists about 410,000 clones; roughly 85% were seen once. The material sequenced was peripheral blood. The receptors come from a woman between 25 and 40 years old with active or convalescent COVID-19.

The chain joins TRBV21-1 to TRBJ2-2; the D call TRBD2 from the table was never checked on the DNA. TRBV21-1 is classified as a pseudogene. The CDR3 contains 17 residues. This CDR3 reads CASSITSGTLNTGELFF. CDR3 DNA sequence: TGTGCCAGCAGCATCACTAGCGGGACATTGAACACCGGGGAGCTGTTTTTT.

A few counts support this clone. The V call is TRBV7-9, the J call TRBJ1-2; D not certain. CDR1 and CDR2 from the germline V gene are SEHNR and FQNEAQ (reference sequence). This CDR3 contains 12 residues. The V and J ends lost 5 bases and 8 bases respectively, with 12 bases between them. The CDR3 DNA sequence: TGTGCCAGCAGCCCGGAAGTCGGGGGCTACACCTTC. Its translation is CASSPEVGGYTF.

The rearrangement links TRBV2 to TRBJ1-1; D is uncertain. CDR1 is SNHLY and CDR2 is FYNNEI in the germline V gene. The V and J ends lost 4 bases and 4 bases respectively, with 7 bases between them. The CDR3 runs 12 residues. CDR3 sequence: CASSVGSTEAFF. The CDR3 bases are TGTGCCAGCAGTGTCGGGAGCACTGAAGCTTTCTTT.

The J gene is TRBJ1-3, the V gene TRBV18; 8 bases agree with TRBD1. V dropped 5 bases and J dropped 15; count of bases not matched to a gene: 9. The CDR3 totals 12 residues. Germline V CDR1 and CDR2: KGHSH, LQKENI. CDR3 sequence (DNA): TGTGCCAGCTCAACCACGGCACAGGGGGAATATTTT. It is translated as CASSTTAQGEYF.

The rearrangement links TRBV9 to TRBJ2-2; 7 nucleotides line up with TRBD2. Germline V gene sequence: CDR1 SGDLS, CDR2 YYNGEE. V gave up 0 bases and J gave up 1 base; unmatched junction bases: 0. CDR3 length: 15 residues. CDR3 region: CASSVAGGNTGELFF. Written as DNA, the CDR3 is TGTGCCAGCAGCGTAGCGGGGGGGAACACCGGGGAGCTGTTTTTT.

The V call is TRBV4-1, the J call TRBJ2-6; D is unclear. V was shortened by 4 bases and J by 0 bases, with 10 bases between the two germline ends. The CDR3 sequence is 16 residues long. CDR1 and CDR2 (germline): MGHRA, YSYEKL. The CDR3 spells CASSRGDFSGANVLTF. The CDR3 nucleotides read TGCGCCAGCAGCCGTGGAGACTTCTCTGGGGCCAACGTCCTGACTTTC.

This CDR3 reads CASSLGAGGPEETQYF. The CDR3 region has the DNA TGCGCCAGCAGCTTGGGAGCGGGAGGGCCTGAAGAGACCCAGTACTTC. The V and J genes are TRBV5-1 and TRBJ2-5; 10 positions match TRBD2. V lost 0 bases, J lost 3 bases, and 5 bases stayed unmatched. CDR3 size: 16 residues. Germline CDR1 reads SGHRS; CDR2 reads YFSETQ.

In its sample, this clone was seen a few times. This sequence joins TRBV4-1 and TRBJ1-4; D is unclear. The CDR3 runs 19 residues. Deletions cut 1 base from V and 3 bases from J, with 21 bases between. CDR1 and CDR2 from the germline V gene are MGHRA and YSYEKL. The chain's CDR3 is CASSQGPGKTIAANEKLFF. The CDR3 coding sequence is TGCGCCAGCAGCCAAGGACCAGGCAAAACCATCGCAGCTAATGAAAAACTGTTTTTT.

The rearrangement links TRBV7-2 to TRBJ2-1, with 9 bases fitting TRBD2. CDR3 length: 14 residues. Germline assignment: CDR1 SGHTA and CDR2 FQGNSA. The V segment lost 5 bases and the J segment 8 bases; nucleotides outside the gene matches: 7. In DNA form, the CDR3 reads TGTGCCAGCAGCCACCCGGGACTAGCCCATGAGCAGTTCTTC. Amino acids: CASSHPGLAHEQFF.

This clone was seen a handful of times. The chain links TRBV4-1 to TRBJ2-2, with 8 nucleotides matching TRBD1. The J segment lost 6 bases and the V segment lost 4 bases, leaving 10 bases of the junction unmatched. CDR1 is MGHRA and CDR2 is YSYEKL in the germline V gene. CDR3 length equals 16 residues. DNA for the CDR3: TGCGCCAGCAGCCTGGGGACAGGTCTAGGATCCGGGGAGCTGTTTTTT. Translating gives CASSLGTGLGSGELFF.

V usage is TRBV18 and J usage is TRBJ1-5; D perhaps matches TRBD1 (6 bases). Germline loops: CDR1 KGHSH, CDR2 LQKENI. There are 17 residues in the CDR3. Trimming took 2 bases from V and 3 from J, leaving 17 bases between them. The CDR3: CASSPVYGQGNNQPQHF. CDR3 nucleotides: TGTGCCAGCTCACCAGTGTACGGGCAGGGGAACAATCAGCCCCAGCATTTT.

Turning to this clone: The conserved phenylalanine or tryptophan is not found at the CDR3 terminus, so this likely reflects a read error. The limits of the CDR3 on the DNA are not certain, so only TCRdb's listed CDR3 is given. The J gene is TRBJ1-1, the V gene TRBV3-1 (or the pseudogene TRBV3-2). Germline-derived CDR1 and CDR2 are LGHDT and YNNKEL (reference sequence). The CDR3 contains 9 residues when both ends are counted. CDR3 sequence: CASSQAEGG.

This chain uses TRBV10-3 with TRBJ2-5, with D possibly matching TRBD2 (5 bases). Germline V CDR1 and CDR2: ENHRY, SYGVKD. This CDR3 contains 12 residues. V was clipped by 8 bases and J by 4 bases, with 11 bases between them. The CDR3 sequence is CAISPGGETQYF. Here the CDR3 DNA reads TGTGCCATCTCCCCAGGAGGAGAGACCCAGTACTTC.

This chain joins TRBV4-1 and TRBJ1-5; tentatively, D is TRBD1 (5 bases). The CDR3 spans 18 residues. In germline, CDR1 is MGHRA, CDR2 YSYEKL. Trimming took 0 bases from V and 0 from J, leaving 15 bases between them. Written as DNA, the CDR3 is TGCGCCAGCAGCCAAGATCAAGGCGGGGCCTATAGCAATCAGCCCCAGCATTTT. This gives the protein CASSQDQGGAYSNQPQHF.

The J gene is TRBJ2-7, the V gene TRBV29-1; 7 nucleotides align to TRBD1. V was pared by 5 bases and J by 2 bases, with 30 bases of the junction left unmatched. The CDR3 is 21 residues long. Germline V lookup: CDR1 SQVTM, CDR2 ANQGSEA. As DNA, the CDR3 is TGCAGCGTTTGGGCTGCCCCCCCCTCCCCTAGTAGACGGGACAGCGCCTACGAGCAGTACTTC. Translating it yields CSVWAAPPSPSRRDSAYEQYF.

The CDR3 DNA follows: TGTGCCAGCAGTGGGGGCGGCTATGGCTACACCTTC. This translates into CASSGGGYGYTF. This rearrangement joins TRBV12-3 or TRBV12-4 to TRBJ1-2; D might be TRBD1 (6 bases). The CDR3 loop spans 12 amino acids. Between the trimmed V and J ends, which lost 5 bases and 4 bases, there was a span of 8 bases.

The V gene is TRBV4-1, the J gene TRBJ2-5; D is possibly TRBD1 (6 bases). Trimming stripped 4 bases from V and 2 bases from J, with 11 bases between. CDR3 length: 14 amino acids. The germline gives CDR1 MGHRA, CDR2 YSYEKL. In DNA form, the CDR3 reads TGCGCCAGCAGCCCAGGACAGCCGCAAGAGACCCAGTACTTC. Translated: CASSPGQPQETQYF.

The chain uses TRBV19 and TRBJ2-7; maybe TRBD2 (6 bases). Deletions cut 7 bases from V and 0 bases from J, with 16 bases between. In germline, CDR1 is LNHDA, CDR2 SQIVND (reference sequence). This CDR3 region has 15 residues. CDR3 DNA: TGTGCCAGTATCGGATGGCGGGGTAGCTCCTACGAGCAGTACTTC. This encodes CASIGWRGSSYEQYF.

This clone occurred once. The rearrangement links TRBV2 to TRBJ2-1; 7 positions agree with TRBD2. CDR1 and CDR2 (germline): SNHLY, FYNNEI. The junction had 7 bases not matched to a gene; V was cut back by 2 bases and J by 3 bases. This CDR3 region has 16 residues. DNA for the CDR3: TGTGCCAGCAGTGAACTCGAGCGGGACTTCTACAATGAGCAGTTCTTC. Translating it yields CASSELERDFYNEQFF.

The chain joins TRBV7-2 to TRBJ1-1, with TRBD1 identical over 10 bases. Germline assignment: CDR1 SGHTA and CDR2 FQGNSA. CDR3 length equals 15 residues. V lost 5 bases and J lost 4; bases outside the gene matches: 7. Here the CDR3 DNA reads TGTGCCAGCAGCGAGACAGGGGGCGCGGTCACTGAAGCTTTCTTT. It translates to CASSETGGAVTEAFF.

The chain is built from TRBV5-1 and TRBJ2-1; 12 bases are a match to TRBD1. V dropped 4 bases and J dropped 10; count of bases not matched to a gene: 9. In germline, CDR1 is SGHRS, CDR2 YFSETQ. CDR3 length equals 15 residues. The CDR3 DNA is TGCGCCAGCAGCAACCCCGGGACAGGGGGCACGGAGCAGTTCTTC. It specifies CASSNPGTGGTEQFF.

This clone appeared a few times. The chain has TRBV5-1 and TRBJ2-7; D may be TRBD2 (5 bases). This CDR3 has 13 residues. The V end was cut by 4 bases, the J end by 4 bases, with 12 bases between. CDR1 is SGHRS and CDR2 is YFSETQ in the germline V gene. DNA of the CDR3: TGCGCCAGCAGCCCGGGGAACGCTTACGAGCAGTACTTC. Protein product: CASSPGNAYEQYF.

The rearrangement uses TRBV5-1 and TRBJ2-7; D is possibly TRBD1 (7 bases). Between the trimmed V and J ends, which lost 4 bases and 2 bases, there was a span of 16 bases. The germline V gene has CDR1 SGHRS and CDR2 YFSETQ. This CDR3 contains 15 residues. In DNA form, the CDR3 reads TGCGCCAGCAGCCTAGGAGGGACAGCGACCTACGAGCAGTACTTC. Translating gives CASSLGGTATYEQYF. The whole variable domain, remainder taken from reference TRBV5-1 and TRBJ2-7, is KAGVTQTPRYLIKTRGQQVTLSCSPISGHRSVSWYQQTPGQGLQFLFEYFSETQRNKGNFPGRFSGRQFSNSRSEMNVSTLELGDSALYLCASSLGGTATYEQYFGPGTRLTVT.